This entry is about one T cell receptor beta chain. Sequencing was performed with immunoSEQ multiplex PCR; in TCRdb, only in-frame clones are kept and a portion is missing. Of tens of thousands of clones detected, 92% appear once; the ten largest clones hold 0.2%. The data belong to a study of T cell changes during pregnancy in multiple sclerosis. V trimming: 6 bases; J trimming: 9 bases; junction bases outside the gene matches: 10. CDR3 length: 14 residues. Germline CDR1 is SNHLY and CDR2 is FYNNEI. The TCR was taken from a female donor with multiple sclerosis, enrolled in a pregnancy study. Specimen: CD4+ T cells from peripheral blood mononuclear cells, collected in the second trimester of pregnancy. J is TRBJ2-1 and V is TRBV2; TRBD1 aligns across 8 bases. CDR3 sequence (DNA): TGTGCCAGCAGGGAAAGGACAGGGAGAGGTGAGCAGTTCTTC. It yields the protein CASRERTGRGEQFF. The entire variable domain, with the rest obtained from reference TRBV2 and TRBJ2-1, is as follows: EPEVTQTPSHQVTQMGQEVILRCVPISNHLYFYWYRQILGQKVEFLVSFYNNEISEKSEIFDDQFSVERPDGSNFTLKIRSTKLEDSAMYFCASRERTGRGEQFFGPGTRLTVL.